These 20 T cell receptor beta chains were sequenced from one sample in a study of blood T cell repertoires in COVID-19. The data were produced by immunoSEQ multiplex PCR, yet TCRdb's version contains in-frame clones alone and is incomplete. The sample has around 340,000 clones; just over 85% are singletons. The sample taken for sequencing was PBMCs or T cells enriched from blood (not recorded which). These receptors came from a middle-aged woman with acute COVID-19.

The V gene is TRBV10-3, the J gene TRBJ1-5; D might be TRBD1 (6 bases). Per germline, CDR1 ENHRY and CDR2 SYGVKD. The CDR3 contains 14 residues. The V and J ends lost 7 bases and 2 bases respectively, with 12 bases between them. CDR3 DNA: TGTGCCATCAACGACAGGAGTGGCAATCAGCCCCAGCATTTT. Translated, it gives CAINDRSGNQPQHF.

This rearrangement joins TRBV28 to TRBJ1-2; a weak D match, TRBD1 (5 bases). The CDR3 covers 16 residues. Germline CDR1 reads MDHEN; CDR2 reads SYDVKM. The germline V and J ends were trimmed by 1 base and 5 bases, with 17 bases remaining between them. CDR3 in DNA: TGTGCCAGCAGTTTATTGGGTAACCTGGGGCTTTATGGCTACACCTTC. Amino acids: CASSLLGNLGLYGYTF.

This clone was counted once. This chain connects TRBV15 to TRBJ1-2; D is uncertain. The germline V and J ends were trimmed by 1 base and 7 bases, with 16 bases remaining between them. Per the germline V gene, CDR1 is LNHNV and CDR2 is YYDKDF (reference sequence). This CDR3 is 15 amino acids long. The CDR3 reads CATSRVESGESGYTF. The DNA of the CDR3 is TGTGCCACCAGCAGAGTAGAGTCCGGGGAATCTGGCTACACCTTC. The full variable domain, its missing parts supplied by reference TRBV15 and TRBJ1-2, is DAMVIQNPRYQVTQFGKPVTLSCSQTLNHNVMYWYQQKSSQAPKLLFHYYDKDFNNEADTPDNFQSRRPNTSFCFLDIRSPGLGDTAMYLCATSRVESGESGYTFGSGTRLTVV.

The CDR3 here is CASSFRGLAGKISYNEQFF. The CDR3 region has the DNA TGTGCCAGCAGTTTTAGGGGACTAGCGGGTAAGATCTCCTACAATGAGCAGTTCTTC. J is TRBJ2-1 and V is TRBV27, with 12 bases that match TRBD2. CDR1 and CDR2 from the germline V gene are MNHEY and SMNVEV (reference sequence). The CDR3 has 19 residues. V trimming: 3 bases; J trimming: 0 bases; junction bases outside the gene matches: 9.

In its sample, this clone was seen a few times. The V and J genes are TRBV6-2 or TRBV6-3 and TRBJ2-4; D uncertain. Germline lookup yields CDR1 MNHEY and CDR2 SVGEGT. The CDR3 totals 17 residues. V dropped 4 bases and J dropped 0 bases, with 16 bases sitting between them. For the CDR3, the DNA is TGTGCCAGCAGTTCAACTCGAGCTTTACTAGCCAAAAACATTCAGTACTTC. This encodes CASSSTRALLAKNIQYF.

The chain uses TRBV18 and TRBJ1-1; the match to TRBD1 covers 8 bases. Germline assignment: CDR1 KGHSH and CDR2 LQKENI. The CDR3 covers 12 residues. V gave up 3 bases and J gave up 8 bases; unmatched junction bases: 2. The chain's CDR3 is CASSPTGDEAFF. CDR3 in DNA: TGTGCCAGCTCACCGACAGGGGACGAAGCTTTCTTT.

The CDR3 loop reads CATSQGNTGELFF. The CDR3 region has the DNA TGTGCCACCTCGCAGGGGAACACCGGGGAGCTGTTTTTT. The chain carries TRBV24-1 and TRBJ2-2; maybe TRBD1 (5 bases). The CDR3 spans 13 residues. Trimming pared 9 bases from V and 1 base from J, leaving 8 bases between. Per the germline V gene, CDR1 is KGHDR and CDR2 is SFDVKD.

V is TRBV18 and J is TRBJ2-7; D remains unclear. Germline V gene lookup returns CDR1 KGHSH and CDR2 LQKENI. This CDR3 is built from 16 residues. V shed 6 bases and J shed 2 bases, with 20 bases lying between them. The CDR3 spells CASSLSTEPKAYEQYF. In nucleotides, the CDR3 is TGTGCCAGCTCCCTATCGACTGAACCCAAAGCCTACGAGCAGTACTTC.

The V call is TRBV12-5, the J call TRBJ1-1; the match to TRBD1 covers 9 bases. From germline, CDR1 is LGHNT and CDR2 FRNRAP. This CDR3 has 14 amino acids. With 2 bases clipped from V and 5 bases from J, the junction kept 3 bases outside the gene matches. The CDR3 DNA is TGTGCTAGTGGTTTGACAGGGGGCCGGACTGAAGCTTTCTTT. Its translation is CASGLTGGRTEAFF.

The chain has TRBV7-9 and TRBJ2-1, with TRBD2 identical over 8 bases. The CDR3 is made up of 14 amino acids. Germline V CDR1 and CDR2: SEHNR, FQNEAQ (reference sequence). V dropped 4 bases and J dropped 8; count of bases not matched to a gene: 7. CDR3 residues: CASSSVAGSDEQFF. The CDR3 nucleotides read TGTGCCAGCAGCTCCGTAGCGGGATCGGATGAGCAGTTCTTC.

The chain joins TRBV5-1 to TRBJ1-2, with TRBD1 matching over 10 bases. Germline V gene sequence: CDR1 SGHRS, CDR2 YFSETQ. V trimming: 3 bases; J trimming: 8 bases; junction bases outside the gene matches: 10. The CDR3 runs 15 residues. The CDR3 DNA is TGCGCCAGCAGCTCTGGACAGGGGGGTTCCCTGGGCTACACCTTC. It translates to CASSSGQGGSLGYTF.

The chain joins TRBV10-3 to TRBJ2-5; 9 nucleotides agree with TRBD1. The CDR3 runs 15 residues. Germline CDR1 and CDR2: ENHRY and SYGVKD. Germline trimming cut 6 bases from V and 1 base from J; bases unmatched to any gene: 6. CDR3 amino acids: CAIRSGGQGQETQYF. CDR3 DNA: TGTGCCATCAGGTCTGGGGGACAGGGCCAAGAGACCCAGTACTTC.

The CDR3: CASSQIRETQYF. CDR3 DNA: TGTGCCAGCAGCCAGATCAGAGAGACCCAGTACTTC. The genes are TRBV6-2 or TRBV6-3 and TRBJ2-5; no firm D call. The CDR3 is 12 amino acids. Germline-derived CDR1 and CDR2 are MNHEY and SVGEGT. Trimming stripped 6 bases from V and 4 bases from J, with 9 bases between.

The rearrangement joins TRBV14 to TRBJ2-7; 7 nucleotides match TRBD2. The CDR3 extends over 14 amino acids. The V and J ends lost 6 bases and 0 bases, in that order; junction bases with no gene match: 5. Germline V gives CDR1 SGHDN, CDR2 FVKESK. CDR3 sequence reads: CASRRTSDSYEQYF. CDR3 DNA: TGTGCCAGCAGACGTACTAGCGACTCCTACGAGCAGTACTTC.

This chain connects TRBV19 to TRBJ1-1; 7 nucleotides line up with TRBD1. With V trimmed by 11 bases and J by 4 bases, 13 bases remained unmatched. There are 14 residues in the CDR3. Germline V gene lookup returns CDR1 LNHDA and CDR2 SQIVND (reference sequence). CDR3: CAGKDRPDSTEAFF. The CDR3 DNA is TGTGCCGGAAAGGACAGGCCCGATTCCACTGAAGCTTTCTTT.

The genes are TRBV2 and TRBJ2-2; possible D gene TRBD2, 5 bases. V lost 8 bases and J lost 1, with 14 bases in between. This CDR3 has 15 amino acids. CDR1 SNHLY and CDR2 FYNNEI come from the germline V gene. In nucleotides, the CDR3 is TGTGCCAGCCGTCCGTCCCGGGGGAACACCGGGGAGCTGTTTTTT. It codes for CASRPSRGNTGELFF.

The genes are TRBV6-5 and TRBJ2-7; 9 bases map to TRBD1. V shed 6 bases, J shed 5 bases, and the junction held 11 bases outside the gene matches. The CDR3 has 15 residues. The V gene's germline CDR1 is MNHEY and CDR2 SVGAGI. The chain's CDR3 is CASRLQGALFDEQYF. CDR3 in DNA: TGTGCCAGCAGATTACAGGGGGCTCTATTTGACGAGCAGTACTTC.

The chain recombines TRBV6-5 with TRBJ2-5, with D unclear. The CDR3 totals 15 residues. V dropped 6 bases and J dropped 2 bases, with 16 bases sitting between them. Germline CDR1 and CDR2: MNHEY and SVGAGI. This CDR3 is CASRRGTKKQETQYF. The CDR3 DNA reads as TGTGCCAGCAGACGCGGAACCAAAAAGCAAGAGACCCAGTACTTC.

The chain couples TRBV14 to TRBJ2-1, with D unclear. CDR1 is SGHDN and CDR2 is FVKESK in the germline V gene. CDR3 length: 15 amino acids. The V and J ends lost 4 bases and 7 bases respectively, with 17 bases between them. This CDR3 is CASSPQLIYDNEQFF. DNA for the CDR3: TGTGCCAGCAGCCCCCAACTGATATACGATAATGAGCAGTTCTTC.

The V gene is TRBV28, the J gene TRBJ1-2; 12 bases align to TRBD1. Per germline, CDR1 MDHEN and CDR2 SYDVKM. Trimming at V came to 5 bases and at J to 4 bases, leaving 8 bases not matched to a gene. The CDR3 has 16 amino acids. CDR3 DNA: TGTGCCAGCAGTATCTCCGGGACAGGGGGCAGCTATGGCTACACCTTC. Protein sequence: CASSISGTGGSYGYTF.